What follows are 10 T cell receptor beta chains derived from one specimen sequenced in a study of beta chain features in type 1 diabetes. What was sequenced were expressed TCRB transcripts, since all of the isolated RNA had been reverse transcribed. Assay used: immunoSEQ multiplex PCR; TCRdb lists only in-frame clones, some missing. The table includes about 930,000 clones, roughly a sixth detected once. Input material: naive CD4+ T cells from blood. These receptors all stem from a woman aged 18-29 years in good health.

J is TRBJ1-1 and V is TRBV29-1; D is perhaps TRBD1 (6 bases). CDR1 and CDR2 (germline): SQVTM, ANQGSEA. CDR3 length: 13 amino acids. Trimming removed 7 bases from V and 6 bases from J, with 18 bases in between. CDR3 coding DNA: TGCAGCGCCTTAGGCCGGACAGCCGCTGAAGCTTTCTTT. Its translation: CSALGRTAAEAFF.

In this sample, this clone turned up a few times. V gene TRBV11-2 combines with J gene TRBJ2-5; D might be TRBD1 (6 bases). Germline V CDR1 and CDR2: SGHAT, FQNNGV. Trimming left V 5 bases short and J 3 bases short, with 16 bases between. This CDR3 is 15 amino acids long. The CDR3 protein is CASSPYRAAEETQYF. CDR3 nucleotides: TGTGCCAGCAGCCCGTACAGGGCCGCGGAAGAGACCCAGTACTTC.

The chain is built from TRBV18 and TRBJ2-6, with a weak D call TRBD2 (5 bases). V was trimmed by 1 base and J by 1 base, leaving 11 bases between them. The CDR3 is 17 amino acids. Looked up from germline, CDR1 is KGHSH and CDR2 is LQKENI. In DNA form, the CDR3 reads TGTGCCAGCTCACCACTAAAAGGGAGTTCTGGGGCCAACGTCCTGACTTTC. It translates to CASSPLKGSSGANVLTF. The variable domain in full, completed from reference TRBV18 and TRBJ2-6, reads NAGVMQNPRHLVRRRGQEARLRCSPMKGHSHVYWYRQLPEEGLKFMVYLQKENIIDESGMPKERFSAEFPKEGPSILRIQQVVRGDSAAYFCASSPLKGSSGANVLTFGAGSRLTVL.

The rearrangement joins TRBV7-9 to TRBJ2-1; D uncertain. Germline values: CDR1 SEHNR, CDR2 FQNEAQ (reference sequence). V was shortened by 0 bases and J by 2 bases, with 8 bases between the two germline ends. The CDR3 is 15 amino acids. As DNA, the CDR3 is TGTGCCAGCAGCTTAGCGGGGTACCCCTACAATGAGCAGTTCTTC. This sequence encodes CASSLAGYPYNEQFF.

This clone appeared a few times. The gene calls are TRBV10-3 and TRBJ1-2; D is unclear. Germline values: CDR1 ENHRY, CDR2 SYGVKD. With 2 bases removed from V and 0 bases from J, the gap between germline ends came to 10 bases. The CDR3 runs to 15 residues. The CDR3 nucleotides are TGTGCCATCAGTGAGAGGAATGCCGCTAACTATGGCTACACCTTC. Protein: CAISERNAANYGYTF.

In its sample, this clone was seen a few times. This chain links TRBV15 with TRBJ2-7, with D maybe TRBD2 (6 bases). CDR1 is LNHNV, CDR2 YYDKDF, per germline (reference sequence). The V end lost 6 bases, the J end lost 2 bases, and 14 bases lay between the germline ends. This CDR3 has 14 residues. The CDR3 DNA reads TGTGCCACCAGTCGAGGACTATCTACCTACGAGCAGTACTTC. As protein: CATSRGLSTYEQYF.

This chain links TRBV4-2 with TRBJ2-3; 8 positions agree with TRBD2. Germline-derived CDR1 and CDR2 are LGHNA and YNFKEQ. This CDR3 has 17 amino acids. V was pared by 2 bases and J by 2 bases, with 9 bases of the junction left unmatched. The CDR3 DNA follows: TGTGCCAGCAGCCAACTCCAAATAGCGGGGAACACAGATACGCAGTATTTT. This translates into CASSQLQIAGNTDTQYF.

The chain employs TRBV18 and TRBJ2-5, with D possibly matching TRBD2 (5 bases). Trimming cost V 5 bases and J 3 bases, with 10 bases left between them. There are 13 residues in the CDR3. Germline CDR1 reads KGHSH; CDR2 reads LQKENI. For the CDR3, the DNA is TGTGCCAGCTCAGTTACTAGTGAAGAGACCCAGTACTTC. Translating it yields CASSVTSEETQYF.

The chain couples TRBV4-3 to TRBJ2-1; 11 bases match TRBD2. The CDR3 consists of 16 residues. Germline lookup yields CDR1 LGHNA and CDR2 YSLEER. The J segment lost 10 bases and the V segment lost 1 base, leaving 9 bases of the junction unmatched. The CDR3 DNA sequence: TGCGCCAGCAGCCAAGCTACTAGCGGGAGACGTCGCGAGCAGTTCTTC. It codes for CASSQATSGRRREQFF.

This clone has a handful of counts. The CDR3 DNA follows: TGTGCCAGCAGCCAATCGGGGGGGCATCGAGGCTACACCTTC. Translating it yields CASSQSGGHRGYTF. The chain joins TRBV16 to TRBJ1-2; weak D call: TRBD1 (6 bases). The V gene lost 0 bases and the J gene lost 8 bases, with 13 bases spanning the gap. The CDR3 runs to 14 residues. Germline V gene lookup returns CDR1 KGHSY and CDR2 FQNENV. The full variable domain, its missing parts supplied by reference TRBV16 and TRBJ1-2, is GEEVAQTPKHLVRGEGQKAKLYCAPIKGHSYVFWYQQVLKNEFKFLISFQNENVFDETGMPKERFSAKCLPNSPCSLEIQATKLEDSAVYFCASSQSGGHRGYTFGSGTRLTVV.